This TCR beta chain was identified in a study of T cell clonotyping in hematopoietic cell transplantation (dated by TCRdb to the early 2020s). Concerning the study at large: In the study, roughly 140 blood samples were gathered from approximately 35 consecutive transplant recipients and their related donors. Patients were recruited between September 2015 and 2017 and followed until late 2020 or death. The paper's findings and limits, for the study overall: Donor and pretransplant recipient Inverse Simpson Index values predicted broader posttransplant TCR repertoire diversity. The sample size was limited, and because cells were not sorted, the contributions of CD4 and CD8 repertoires could not be separated. Overlap with donor repertoires was found for only a small fraction of recipient repertoires, with over 95% found to appear de novo at the given depth. Recipient TCR diversity fell after transplant, with pathologically expanded clonotypes rising progressively from day 30 to day 180.

Interpreted using the paper, the time point label stands for: 180 days after allo-HCT. Blood from recipients was drawn about 28 days before transplant and again at days 30, 100 and 180 after transplant. Nuclei Lysis Solution was used to extract genomic DNA from fresh or cryopreserved unfractionated peripheral blood mononuclear cells. About this clone itself: The antigen this receptor binds is unknown. Base qualities are missing; no much larger clone stands one base away.

The immunoSEQ assay, a bias-controlled multiplex PCR using V- and J-specific primers, was used to amplify TCR beta CDR3 regions from genomic DNA. A second PCR step added a proprietary barcode and Illumina adapter sequences to the CDR3 amplicons. An Illumina MiSeq instrument was used to sequence the CDR3 libraries. Per the source publication's procedure: Export and quality control were handled in immunoSEQ Analyzer 3.0, while downstream analyses relied on R Bioconductor and Immunarch. Only productive rearrangements in the normalized downsampled data set were used to calculate repertoire metrics. Clonotypes larger than 5 templates in the normalized cohort were defined as pathologically expanded. Repertoire diversity was measured with the Inverse Simpson Index. The non-normalized data set was used for CMV-specificity analyses so that all clonotypes could be captured. TCRdb obtained this table from immuneACCESS and retained in-frame rearrangements with V and J assigned. These tables miss some clones; where compared with another copy, unresolved V genes account for less than half of the shortfall, and the remainder is unexplained. That table supplies the V and J calls and clone size; D and trimming were determined from the DNA. The sample table shows 5,500 to 7,000 clones, and 86% are seen once. The top ten clonotypes cover more than 14% of the sample.

This clonotype was sampled from a female patient aged 50-59 years who had an allogeneic stem cell transplant from an unrelated donor, so the T cells may come from the graft donor. Some clones in this sample may be carry-over from other donors' samples. Here the sequenced sample was peripheral blood mononuclear cells, taken 180 days after allogeneic stem cell transplant.

CDR3 protein: CASSIVGGSHQPQHF. The nucleotides read TGTGCCAGTAGTATCGTTGGAGGGAGCCATCAGCCCCAGCATTTT. Recombination connected TRBV19 to TRBJ1-5; the D gene assignment is ambiguous. The cysteine opens and the phenylalanine closes a CDR3 of 15 amino acids. CDR3 DNA only is kept here, 45 bases in frame from base 1. The junction shows trimming of 3 bases on V and 5 bases on J, plus 14 bases between the germline ends. The germline V gene (reference sequence) sets CDR1 to LNHDA and CDR2 to SQIVND.